This TCR beta chain came from a study of blood T cell repertoires in COVID-19. In the study overall: COVID-19 samples collected from the United States, Italy and Spain covered acute and convalescent phases. Nucleic acid was either cDNA or gDNA, and it came from T cells, B-cell-depleted T cells, or PBMCs.

The V gene lost 4 bases and the J gene lost 2 bases, with 12 bases spanning the gap. This CDR3 region has 14 residues. Germline CDR1 is SEHNR and CDR2 is FQNEAQ (reference sequence). As processed by the authors: The authors estimated nucleated cell counts from reference gene primer amplification. Method: immunoSEQ multiplex PCR; TCRdb's copy keeps in-frame clones and lacks some. The V and J calls and clone size were taken over from that table, and D and trimming were inferred from the DNA. The sample holds approximately 150,000 clones, about 86% seen once. Sequenced: peripheral blood. The V call is TRBV7-9, the J call TRBJ2-7, with D possibly being TRBD1 (6 bases). The sequence was obtained from a woman aged 60-75 years with acute or convalescent COVID-19. The CDR3 spells CASSSPSGAYEQYF. CDR3 DNA: TGTGCCAGCAGCTCTCCATCAGGGGCCTACGAGCAGTACTTC. The full variable domain, rest sourced from reference TRBV7-9 and TRBJ2-7, is DTGVSQNPRHKITKRGQNVTFRCDPISEHNRLYWYRQTLGQGPEFLTYFQNEAQLEKSRLLSDRFSAERPKGSFSTLEIQRTEQGDSAMYLCASSSPSGAYEQYFGPGTRLTVT.